This is a list of T cell receptor beta chains from one sample in a study of cytomegalovirus exposure and HLA in healthy donors. The assay was immunoSEQ multiplex PCR, and TCRdb's table has in-frame clones only and misses some. Among over 150,000 clones listed, 80% to 85% were seen once. The sequencing sample was made of PBMCs. These receptors came from a woman aged 30 to 39 in good health and CMV-seronegative. The CDR3 runs from the conserved cysteine through the conserved F or W.

V	CDR3
TRBV25-1	CASSAPGTHYEQYF
TRBV19	CASREQGNGYTF
TRBV7-7	CASSIRDRGDGTEAFF
TRBV11-2	CASSEGLFGANGLTF
TRBV11-2	CASRQPGQGQTGELFF
TRBV6-4	CASSKTGTGGMNEQFF
TRBV19	CASKRQDRGGNQPQHF
TRBV7-2	CASSYNYLSSADTQYF
TRBV27	CASSLTGITDTQYF
TRBV6-1	CASGTSGRISYEQYF
TRBV11-2	CASSLLPPSYNEQFF
TRBV27	CASSLSQPGLYETQYF
TRBV15	CATSTHKGNQPQHF
TRBV6-6	CASSYQAYEQYF
TRBV7-2	CASSLNRGDEQYF
TRBV28	CASVRDRASGEQYF
TRBV18	CASLEDRDEQYF
TRBV5-1	CASRSGLAGHTDTQYF
TRBV28	CASRWPGASYEQYF
TRBV7-6	CASSPGGVIGELFF
TRBV4-1	CASSQVAGVNTEAFF
TRBV4-1	CASSQAGDNSPLHF
TRBV6-5	CASGREKQYF
TRBV27	CASSLLAGGSYEQYF
TRBV6-5	CASSYSQGEAFF
TRBV5-5	CASSPPEDTQYF
TRBV7-8	CASSTSGGSSYNEQFF
TRBV2	CASSFGQSNQPQHF
TRBV18	CASSPSRGETYEQYF
TRBV9	CASSAGTVLAYEQYF
TRBV11-2	CASSGLEAFF
TRBV7-6	CASSPDRTSSYNSPLHF
TRBV28	CASSFSGLAWGEQYF
TRBV5-8	CASSWYSYQPQHF
TRBV20-1	CSGGRSYEQYF
TRBV28	CASRPGPPYEQYF
TRBV7-9	CASSWGSQYNEQFF
TRBV27	CASRLSGGTGELFF
TRBV30	CAWSVPSFSTEAFF
TRBV6-6	CASSYNLEAFF
TRBV27	CASSSMSRAQGPYEQYF
TRBV11-2	CASSSRLAGEGTQYF
TRBV28	CASSRTGGVKNTEAFF
TRBV19	CASSLRDTQYF
TRBV10-3	CAIRAGPDTQYF
TRBV6-4	CASSEGLSEADTQYF
TRBV5-6	CASSLWTGTYNSPLHF
TRBV15	CATSRDKSQGPLDTQYF
TRBV19	CASSPLGRANDNEQFF